The 14 T cell receptor beta chains in this list originate from one sample, sequenced in a study of response to subunit inactivated influenza vaccine. In TCRdb, the RT-PCR reads were re-called with MiXCR into one record per CDR3 protein. This table has some 600,000 distinct CDR3 sequences, 11% to 15% appearing once. Sequencing used PBMCs from blood, obtained approximately 15 days before vaccination. All receptors come from a man aged 45-65 years who received an inactivated influenza vaccine.

This clonotype was picked up many times. The V and J genes are TRBV19 and TRBJ2-1, with 7 bases identical to TRBD1. The CDR3 consists of 14 residues. The J segment lost 7 bases and the V segment lost 7 bases, leaving 10 bases of the junction unmatched. CDR1 LNHDA and CDR2 SQIVND come from the germline V gene (reference sequence). CDR3 loop: CASNLDRSNNEQFF. The DNA of the CDR3 is TGTGCCAGTAACTTGGACAGGTCGAATAATGAGCAGTTCTTC.

There are a few counts of this clonotype. The rearrangement uses TRBV20-1 and TRBJ2-7; 8 bases agree with TRBD1. The CDR3 has 14 amino acids. Germline loops: CDR1 DFQATT, CDR2 SNEGSKA (reference sequence). The trim removed 0 bases at V and 3 bases at J, leaving 4 bases unmatched. CDR3 in amino acids: CSARDRDRYYEQYF. CDR3 nucleotides: TGCAGTGCTAGAGATCGGGACAGGTACTACGAGCAGTACTTC.

The J gene is TRBJ2-7, the V gene TRBV20-1; D unresolved. Trimming left V 3 bases short and J 2 bases short, with 11 bases between. The CDR3 extends over 13 amino acids. Germline lookup yields CDR1 DFQATT and CDR2 SNEGSKA (reference sequence). CDR3 DNA: TGCAGTGCTAGCCTATTACCACCCTACGAGCAGTACTTC. It yields the protein CSASLLPPYEQYF.

This clonotype was found a few times. The genes are TRBV6-5 and TRBJ2-7; D tentatively reads TRBD1 or TRBD2 (5 bases each). CDR1 and CDR2 (germline): MNHEY, SVGAGI. This CDR3 is 14 amino acids long. V was trimmed by 2 bases and J by 5 bases, leaving 13 bases between them. In DNA form, the CDR3 reads TGTGCCAGCAGTTACCGTGGATGGGACGACGAGCAGTACTTC. Residues: CASSYRGWDDEQYF.

This clonotype was observed a handful of times. The chain combines TRBV4-2 with TRBJ1-4; D is perhaps TRBD1 (5 bases). V shed 4 bases and J shed 8 bases, with 14 bases lying between them. The CDR3 covers 14 residues. Germline V CDR1 and CDR2: LGHNA, YNFKEQ. The CDR3: CASSPPGRDEKLFF. Here the CDR3 DNA reads TGTGCCAGCAGCCCCCCGGGCAGGGACGAAAAACTGTTTTTT.

This rearrangement joins TRBV4-3 to TRBJ1-2, with D possibly being TRBD1 (5 bases). The CDR3 totals 13 residues. V was shortened by 4 bases and J by 3 bases, with 9 bases between the two germline ends. Germline V CDR1 and CDR2: LGHNA, YSLEER. The CDR3 DNA sequence: TGCGCCAGCAGCCCGGGGGGACACTATGGCTACACCTTC. Its protein product is CASSPGGHYGYTF.

This clonotype was observed a handful of times. The rearrangement uses TRBV20-1 and TRBJ2-7; D perhaps matches TRBD1 (6 bases). Germline V gene lookup returns CDR1 DFQATT and CDR2 SNEGSKA (reference sequence). Trimming left V 0 bases short and J 6 bases short, with 15 bases between. The CDR3 length is 14 residues. In nucleotides, the CDR3 is TGCAGTGCTAGAGACCCTACTGGGGGCTCCGAGCAGTACTTC. Amino acids: CSARDPTGGSEQYF.

The chain has TRBV12-3 or TRBV12-4 and TRBJ1-4; D is possibly TRBD1 (6 bases). The V end was cut by 1 base, the J end by 8 bases, with 14 bases between. The CDR3 runs 15 residues. The CDR3 loop reads CASSLGAGGTEKLFF. As DNA, the CDR3 is TGTGCCAGCAGTTTAGGTGCGGGGGGCACCGAAAAACTGTTTTTT.

This clonotype was observed a handful of times. This chain joins TRBV4-1 and TRBJ1-6; unclear D gene. The V end lost 0 bases, the J end lost 14 bases, and 14 bases lay between the germline ends. CDR1 MGHRA and CDR2 YSYEKL come from the germline V gene. CDR3 length: 14 amino acids. This CDR3 reads CASSQDIGVETLHF. DNA for the CDR3: TGCGCCAGCAGCCAAGATATCGGAGTTGAGACCCTCCACTTT.

The chain uses TRBV7-9 and TRBJ2-2; tentatively, D is TRBD2 (6 bases). V was cut by 6 bases and J by 0 bases, with 14 bases left in between. The CDR3 runs 16 residues. Per the germline V gene, CDR1 is SEHNR and CDR2 is FQNEAQ (reference sequence). For the CDR3, the DNA is TGTGCCAGCAGGAGCTCCGGGACTTCGAACACCGGGGAGCTGTTTTTT. Its protein product is CASRSSGTSNTGELFF.

The table lists this clonotype with many counts. CDR3 region: CASSLDWGTEQYF. The CDR3 DNA reads as TGCGCCAGCAGCCTCGACTGGGGAACCGAGCAGTACTTC. V gene TRBV5-1 combines with J gene TRBJ2-7; D remains unclear. Trimming removed 4 bases from V and 6 bases from J, with 14 bases in between. Per germline, CDR1 SGHRS and CDR2 YFSETQ. There are 13 residues in the CDR3. Full variable domain (rest looked up from reference TRBV5-1 and TRBJ2-7): KAGVTQTPRYLIKTRGQQVTLSCSPISGHRSVSWYQQTPGQGLQFLFEYFSETQRNKGNFPGRFSGRQFSNSRSEMNVSTLELGDSALYLCASSLDWGTEQYFGPGTRLTVT.

This chain connects TRBV20-1 to TRBJ2-2, with 7 bases lining up with TRBD2. Germline-derived CDR1 and CDR2 are DFQATT and SNEGSKA (reference sequence). V shed 5 bases, J shed 7 bases, and the junction held 7 bases outside the gene matches. The CDR3 is made up of 13 amino acids. In nucleotides, the CDR3 is TGCAGTGCTTTGCCGGGACTACACGGGGAGCTGTTTTTT. It codes for CSALPGLHGELFF.

The V gene is TRBV10-3, the J gene TRBJ2-3; TRBD1 aligns across 8 bases. V shed 10 bases and J 5 bases; nucleotides not matched to a gene: 11. CDR1 is ENHRY and CDR2 is SYGVKD in the germline V gene. CDR3 length equals 14 residues. CDR3 nucleotide sequence: TGTGCCACCAGGTCAGGGGGCGAGGGAGATACGCAGTATTTT. Protein product: CATRSGGEGDTQYF.

This clonotype was seen a handful of times. The chain uses TRBV5-1 and TRBJ2-5; D is uncertain. This CDR3 has 13 residues. V lost 4 bases, J lost 5 bases, and 12 bases lay in between. The germline V gene encodes CDR1 SGHRS and CDR2 YFSETQ. CDR3 DNA sequence: TGCGCCAGCAGCCTTGAAGGCTCGGAGACCCAGTACTTC. This translates into CASSLEGSETQYF.